This TCR beta chain was profiled in a study of T cell changes during pregnancy in multiple sclerosis. Germline CDR1 is SGHTA and CDR2 is FQGNSA. The CDR3 is made up of 14 amino acids. Trimming cost V 5 bases and J 6 bases; bases outside gene matches: 4. Profiled with immunoSEQ multiplex PCR; TCRdb holds only in-frame clones, not every one. The sample carries around 85,000 clones, roughly nine tenths recorded once. This TCR was recovered from a female donor in good health, serving as a control in a pregnancy study. Some clones in this sample may be carry-over from other donors' samples. The specimen comprised PBMCs, sampled in the first trimester of pregnancy. The rearrangement uses TRBV7-2 and TRBJ1-5, with 10 bases aligning to TRBD1. The CDR3 DNA reads as TGTGCCAGCAGCACCGACAGGGGGCCTCAGCCCCAGCATTTT. This gives the protein CASSTDRGPQPQHF.